The table lists the clone carrying this T cell receptor (beta chain) with a few counts. Its antigen is as yet unknown. TCRdb re-analysed the RACE reads in MiXCR, keeping a single row per CDR3 protein. The data contain tens of thousands of distinct CDR3 sequences, over 9.5% of them singletons. This sample was taken from a study of human T cells and chemical hapten exposure. Whole-study findings and limits: Once DPC sensitization occurred, TCRs above 1 in 1000 frequency showed no change.

Time point: patch test 1, 2 weeks after DPC sensitization. Treatment of the sample: therapeutic diphenylcyclopropenone sensitization with weekly scalp DPC. This CDR3 comprises 14 residues. V lost 4 bases to trimming and J lost 5 bases, with 14 bases between them. Germline CDR1 MNHEY, CDR2 SMNVEV (reference sequence). This TCR was recovered from a middle-aged man with alopecia areata. Some clones in this sample may be carry-over from other donors' samples. Sequenced material: whole blood, taken in connection with sensitization to the hapten diphenylcyclopropenone (DPC). The chain has TRBV27 and TRBJ2-5; maybe TRBD2 (6 bases). The CDR3 DNA is TGTGCCAGCAGTTCCGGGGGTTGGGGGGAGACCCAGTACTTC. As protein: CASSSGGWGETQYF.